The 4 T cell receptor beta chains below were found in one sample sequenced in a study of control samples from healthy donors and cancer patients. Assay used: immunoSEQ multiplex PCR; TCRdb lists only in-frame clones, some missing. This sample has 110,000 or so clones, with approximately 90% found just once. The source material was blood. The receptors stem from a woman in her fifties or sixties in good health.

The chain couples TRBV7-3 to TRBJ2-3; D is undetermined. The V end was cut by 2 bases, the J end by 4 bases, with 13 bases between. The germline gives CDR1 SGHTA, CDR2 FQGTGA. The CDR3 contains 15 residues. The CDR3 here is CASSLSPSLSDTQYF. CDR3 nucleotide sequence: TGTGCCAGCAGCTTATCGCCCAGCCTGTCAGATACGCAGTATTTT.

V is TRBV25-1 and J is TRBJ2-5, with D possibly TRBD2 on 5 matching bases. Germline loops: CDR1 MGHDK, CDR2 SYGVNS. Deletions cut 1 base from V and 7 bases from J, with 10 bases between. The CDR3 length is 13 residues. CDR3 protein: CASSESGEGTQYF. The CDR3 DNA is TGTGCCAGCAGTGAATCAGGCGAGGGGACCCAGTACTTC.

V gene TRBV11-2 combines with J gene TRBJ2-7; perhaps TRBD2 as D (5 bases). Germline V CDR1 and CDR2: SGHAT, FQNNGV. V was pared by 5 bases and J by 3 bases, with 11 bases between. This CDR3 has 13 amino acids. In DNA, the CDR3 is TGTGCCAGCAGCCTGAACCGGGACTACGAGCAGTACTTC. Translation: CASSLNRDYEQYF.

This sequence joins TRBV2 and TRBJ1-1; D might be TRBD1 (6 bases). The CDR3 is made up of 14 amino acids. Deletions cut 3 bases from V and 11 bases from J, with 19 bases between. Germline V gene data show CDR1 as SNHLY and CDR2 as FYNNEI. The CDR3 reads CASSEGRQALRAFF. DNA of the CDR3: TGTGCCAGCAGTGAGGGGAGACAGGCCCTGAGGGCTTTCTTT.